These 22 T cell receptor beta chains were sequenced from one sample in a study of blood T cell repertoires in COVID-19. The table came from immunoSEQ multiplex PCR; TCRdb's copy has only in-frame clones and leaves some out. The sample includes about 260,000 clones, approximately 84% seen only once; the top ten take about 2%. The sequencing input was peripheral blood. The source of these receptors is a woman of 80 years or more with acute or convalescent COVID-19.

The V gene is TRBV5-1, the J gene TRBJ2-2; 15 bases align to TRBD2. Germline CDR1 SGHRS, CDR2 YFSETQ. The CDR3 contains 18 residues. Germline trimming cut 0 bases from V and 7 bases from J; bases unmatched to any gene: 7. Here the CDR3 reads CASSLAGLAGGPFGELFF. For the CDR3, the DNA is TGCGCCAGCAGCTTGGCCGGACTAGCGGGAGGGCCGTTCGGGGAGCTGTTTTTT. Variable domain in full (rest from reference TRBV5-1 and TRBJ2-2): KAGVTQTPRYLIKTRGQQVTLSCSPISGHRSVSWYQQTPGQGLQFLFEYFSETQRNKGNFPGRFSGRQFSNSRSEMNVSTLELGDSALYLCASSLAGLAGGPFGELFFGEGSRLTVL.

The chain has TRBV18 and TRBJ1-1, with TRBD1 as a possible D gene (5 bases). V was pared by 2 bases and J by 8 bases, with 9 bases between. CDR3 length: 12 amino acids. CDR1 and CDR2 (germline): KGHSH, LQKENI. The DNA for the CDR3 is TGTGCCAGCTCACCAGGGACTGAGGAAGCTTTCTTT. Translating it yields CASSPGTEEAFF.

The V gene is TRBV6-6, the J gene TRBJ1-2, with D unclear. V lost 0 bases, J lost 5 bases, and 7 bases lay in between. CDR1 MNHNY and CDR2 SVGAGI come from the germline V gene (reference sequence). CDR3 size: 13 residues. The CDR3 nucleotides read TGTGCCAGCAGTTACTCGCTGGAGTATGGCTACACCTTC. This translates into CASSYSLEYGYTF.

V usage is TRBV4-3 and J usage is TRBJ2-1; TRBD1 agrees at 7 bases. CDR1 is LGHNA and CDR2 is YSLEER in the germline V gene. CDR3 length: 16 residues. V shed 4 bases and J 6 bases; nucleotides not matched to a gene: 12. CDR3 loop: CASSLQAPGQANEQFF. CDR3 DNA: TGCGCCAGCAGCCTCCAGGCCCCCGGACAGGCCAATGAGCAGTTCTTC.

This clone was recorded at least ten times. CDR3 in amino acids: CATSRAAGGLYNEQFF. CDR3 DNA sequence: TGTGCCACCAGCAGAGCTGCGGGAGGGCTCTACAATGAGCAGTTCTTC. This chain uses TRBV15 with TRBJ2-1, with 9 bases identical to TRBD2. The CDR3 loop spans 16 amino acids. The junction had 4 bases not matched to a gene; V was cut back by 1 base and J by 3 bases. Germline CDR1 is LNHNV and CDR2 is YYDKDF (reference sequence).

Worth noting for this clone: One junction end does not reproduce the germline sequence, and a read error may be involved. The V call is TRBV6-5, the J call TRBJ1-1; tentatively, D is TRBD1 (5 bases). The CDR3 length is 13 residues. Germline CDR1 reads MNHEY; CDR2 reads SVGAGI. CDR3 in amino acids: CASSWGVNAEAFF. The CDR3 coding sequence is TGTGCCAGCAGTTGGGGGGTGAACGCTGAAGCTTTCTTT.

About this clone itself: The sample contains more than one DNA sequence encoding this CDR3. V gene TRBV2 combines with J gene TRBJ1-4, with TRBD1 matching over 8 bases. The V and J ends lost 6 bases and 2 bases, in that order; junction bases with no gene match: 2. The CDR3 length is 14 residues. Germline V CDR1 and CDR2: SNHLY, FYNNEI. CDR3: CASRDRGTNEKLFF. CDR3 coding DNA: TGTGCCAGCAGAGACAGGGGTACTAATGAAAAACTGTTTTTT.

The gene calls are TRBV24-1 and TRBJ2-7; D may be TRBD1 (6 bases). V shed 4 bases and J shed 4 bases, with 13 bases lying between them. Germline assignment: CDR1 KGHDR and CDR2 SFDVKD. CDR3 length: 14 amino acids. CDR3 in amino acids: CATSDRGPPYEQYF. The CDR3, as DNA: TGTGCCACCAGTGACAGGGGTCCCCCGTACGAGCAGTACTTC.

V and J are TRBV5-4 and TRBJ1-2, with D possibly being TRBD1 (5 bases). V gave up 6 bases and J gave up 1 base, with 13 bases separating them. Germline V gene sequence: CDR1 SGHNT, CDR2 YYREEE (reference sequence). The CDR3 contains 14 residues. This CDR3 reads CASNRGGDNYGYTF. The CDR3 region has the DNA TGTGCCAGCAACCGGGGGGGGGATAACTATGGCTACACCTTC.

The CDR3 sequence is CASSYGGARETQYF. The CDR3 nucleotides read TGCGCCAGCAGCTACGGGGGGGCGAGAGAGACCCAGTACTTC. The chain has TRBV5-1 and TRBJ2-5; TRBD2 matches 8 bases. With V trimmed by 3 bases and J by 4 bases, 5 bases remained unmatched. CDR3 length: 14 amino acids. Germline CDR1 and CDR2: SGHRS and YFSETQ.

This clone has just a few counts. The V call is TRBV28, the J call TRBJ1-6, with D maybe TRBD1 (6 bases). The CDR3 runs to 15 residues. The V gene's germline CDR1 is MDHEN and CDR2 SYDVKM. Trimming shortened V by 11 bases and J by 9 bases, and 23 bases separated the two germline ends. The CDR3 loop reads CASQTHREFGSPLHF. The CDR3 DNA reads TGTGCCTCCCAGACCCACAGGGAATTTGGTTCACCCCTCCACTTT. The full variable domain, in which reference TRBV28 and TRBJ1-6 provide the parts outside the CDR3, is DVKVTQSSRYLVKRTGEKVFLECVQDMDHENMFWYRQDPGLGLRLIYFSYDVKMKEKGDIPEGYSVSREKKERFSLILESASTNQTSMYLCASQTHREFGSPLHFGNGTRLTVT.

The table lists this clone with a few counts. The rearrangement links TRBV5-4 to TRBJ2-7; D is uncertain. V lost 1 base to trimming and J lost 3 bases, with 8 bases between them. This CDR3 comprises 13 residues. Germline-derived CDR1 and CDR2 are SGHNT and YYREEE (reference sequence). CDR3: CASSLKPGYEQYF. The DNA of the CDR3 is TGTGCCAGCAGCTTGAAACCGGGCTACGAGCAGTACTTC. The entire variable domain, with the rest obtained from reference TRBV5-4 and TRBJ2-7, is as follows: ETGVTQSPTHLIKTRGQQVTLRCSSQSGHNTVSWYQQALGQGPQFIFQYYREEENGRGNFPPRFSGLQFPNYSSELNVNALELDDSALYLCASSLKPGYEQYFGPGTRLTVT.

The genes are TRBV6-6 and TRBJ2-3; no firm D call. CDR1 is MNHNY and CDR2 is SVGAGI in the germline V gene (reference sequence). Trimming took off 5 bases at V and 6 bases at J, with 12 bases between the two ends. The CDR3 is 13 amino acids. The CDR3 reads CASSLPPRDTQYF. The CDR3 DNA is TGTGCCAGCAGTCTACCCCCTAGGGATACGCAGTATTTT.

The chain has TRBV6-9 and TRBJ1-3; 7 nucleotides match TRBD1. Germline CDR1 and CDR2: MNHGY and SVAAGI. CDR3 length: 16 amino acids. With V trimmed by 1 base and J by 3 bases, 6 bases remained unmatched. CDR3 DNA: TGTGCCAGCAGTTATTTCCGCAGGGGGTGTGGAAACACCATATATTTT. It specifies CASSYFRRGCGNTIYF.

The CDR3 loop reads CASSTRGSGGAGEQFF. CDR3 in DNA: TGTGCCAGCAGCACTAGGGGTAGCGGGGGGGCTGGTGAGCAGTTCTTC. This chain uses TRBV11-2 with TRBJ2-1, with 11 bases that match TRBD2. The CDR3 runs 16 residues. The V gene's germline CDR1 is SGHAT and CDR2 FQNNGV. V was clipped by 5 bases and J by 9 bases; unmatched bases: 12.

The sample holds one count of this clone. One junction end does not reproduce the germline sequence, and a read error may be involved. The rearrangement joins TRBV9 to TRBJ2-1; D is unresolved. CDR3 size: 12 residues. Germline assignment: CDR1 SGDLS and CDR2 YYNGEE. CDR3 sequence: CASSPNYSEQFF. CDR3 DNA: TGTGCCAGCAGCCCTAATTACAGTGAGCAGTTCTTC.

The gene calls are TRBV9 and TRBJ1-2; 8 nucleotides align to TRBD1. CDR1 is SGDLS, CDR2 YYNGEE, per germline. The CDR3 covers 14 residues. V lost 3 bases to trimming and J lost 8 bases; unmatched junction nucleotides: 9. CDR3 in amino acids: CASSADRVFWGYTF. The CDR3 region has the DNA TGTGCCAGCAGCGCGGACAGGGTCTTCTGGGGCTACACCTTC.

The rearrangement links TRBV18 to TRBJ2-1, with TRBD2 matching 9 bases. Germline V gives CDR1 KGHSH, CDR2 LQKENI. CDR3 size: 14 residues. V shed 1 base, J shed 5 bases, and the junction held 0 bases outside the gene matches. For the CDR3, the DNA is TGTGCCAGCTCACCACAGCGGGGGGACAATGAGCAGTTCTTC. This translates into CASSPQRGDNEQFF.

The chain has TRBV6-6 and TRBJ2-1, with TRBD2 matching 10 bases. The V gene end was trimmed by 6 bases and the J gene end by 4 bases; junction bases not matched to a gene: 9. This CDR3 has 16 residues. The germline V gene has CDR1 MNHNY and CDR2 SVGAGI (reference sequence). The CDR3 region is CASRPTSGTMYNEQFF. The DNA of the CDR3 is TGTGCCAGCAGACCCACTAGCGGGACCATGTACAATGAGCAGTTCTTC.

This chain joins TRBV6-1 and TRBJ1-5; 11 positions match TRBD1. V lost 3 bases to trimming and J lost 0 bases; unmatched junction nucleotides: 10. CDR1 and CDR2 (germline): MNHNS, SASEGT. The CDR3 is 19 residues long. CDR3 sequence (DNA): TGTGCCAGCAGTGACCCCGGGACAGGGGGAACATATAGCAATCAGCCCCAGCATTTT. This sequence encodes CASSDPGTGGTYSNQPQHF.

With regard to this clone: Other nucleotide sequences in the sample specify the same CDR3. This chain joins TRBV7-2 and TRBJ2-5, with 14 bases lining up with TRBD2. CDR1 is SGHTA, CDR2 FQGNSA, per germline. The ends lost 1 base at V and 5 bases at J; junction bases unmatched: 6. This CDR3 has 17 residues. The CDR3 reads CASSLGLAGGPGETQYF. The CDR3 DNA sequence: TGTGCCAGCAGCTTAGGACTAGCGGGGGGGCCTGGGGAGACCCAGTACTTC.

This clone turned up a few times. The chain has TRBV6-4 and TRBJ1-2; 10 bases map to TRBD1. Germline assignment: CDR1 MRHNA and CDR2 SNTAGT. CDR3 length equals 17 residues. The V and J ends lost 5 bases and 3 bases, in that order; junction bases with no gene match: 12. CDR3 protein: CASSSLPGQGLDYGYTF. The CDR3 nucleotides read TGTGCCAGCAGTTCACTCCCGGGACAGGGGTTAGACTATGGCTACACCTTC.